The rows below give T cell receptor beta chains drawn from one sample of a study of quantifying T cell responses using KT2 cells. TCRdb recomputed calls from the UMI-ligation and nested PCR reads with MiXCR, one row per CDR3 protein. The sample includes approximately 50,000 distinct CDR3 sequences, around 10% seen only once; the top ten take about 9.4%. Input material: PBMCs spiked with cells of the T cell clone KT2. These receptors were collected from a human donor. CDR3s include the opening cysteine and the closing phenylalanine or tryptophan. D genes are given only for firm matches. A clone size is listed for some rows: how often the clone was seen (once, few, many), or a class if it is expanded.

clone size | CDR3 length | J gene | D gene | V gene | CDR3 DNA | CDR3 protein
few | 15 | TRBJ2-5 | TRBD2 | TRBV6-1 | TGTGCCAGCAGTGATGTCAGCGGGGGGGCAGAGACCCAGTACTTC | CASSDVSGGAETQYF
. | 13 | TRBJ2-5 | TRBD2 | TRBV24-1 | TGTGCCACCAGTGGCGGGGGTCAAGAGACCCAGTACTTC | CATSGGGQETQYF
many | 16 | TRBJ2-3 | TRBD1 | TRBV25-1 | TGTGCCAGCAGTGAAATCAGGGGGCGGGGCACAGATACGCAGTATTTT | CASSEIRGRGTDTQYF
. | 13 | TRBJ2-3 | . | TRBV5-1 | TGCGCCAGCAGAGGGGGGGCCGGTGATACGCAGTATTTT | CASRGGAGDTQYF
. | 19 | TRBJ2-3 | TRBD2 | TRBV12-3/TRBV12-4 | TGTGCCAGCAGTTTAGGATACCCCGGGACTAGCGGGGGCAGGGGTACGCAGTATTTT | CASSLGYPGTSGGRGTQYF
. | 13 | TRBJ1-4 | . | TRBV29-1 | TGCAGCGTTTCGGCAGGTTGGAGTGAAAAACTGTTTTTT | CSVSAGWSEKLFF
. | 13 | TRBJ2-2 | . | TRBV2 | TGTGCCAGCAGGCAAATGATGACCGGGGAGCTGTTTTTT | CASRQMMTGELFF
. | 16 | TRBJ1-5 | . | TRBV7-9 | TGTGCCAGCAGCACCACGACACGAGGAGGGAATCAGCCCCAGCATTTT | CASSTTTRGGNQPQHF
. | 14 | TRBJ2-2 | . | TRBV19 | TGTGCCAGTAGTATAGTTCGTAACACCGGGGAGCTGTTTTTT | CASSIVRNTGELFF
many | 14 | TRBJ1-2 | . | TRBV3-1 | TGTGCCAGCAGCCAAGGCATGGGGTACTATGGCTACACCTTC | CASSQGMGYYGYTF
few | 13 | TRBJ2-5 | . | TRBV7-7 | TGTGCTAGCAGCTTTGGAGGGGAAGAGACCCAGTACTTC | CASSFGGEETQYF
many | 16 | TRBJ2-3 | TRBD2 | TRBV5-4 | TGTGCCAGCAGCTTGGGGGGACTAGAGGTGTCAGATACGCAGTATTTT | CASSLGGLEVSDTQYF
few | 15 | TRBJ2-7 | TRBD2 | TRBV29-1 | TGCAGCGTCGAAAATAGCGGGAGAGGGCGTTACGAGCAGTACTTC | CSVENSGRGRYEQYF
many | 17 | TRBJ2-1 | . | TRBV7-9 | TGTGCCAGCAGCTTAGTTCTTGAGCACCTGTCCTACAATGAGCAGTTCTTC | CASSLVLEHLSYNEQFF
few | 13 | TRBJ1-2 | TRBD1 | TRBV29-1 | TGCAGCGTTGACGACAGGGAAGGCTATGGCTACACCTTC | CSVDDREGYGYTF
many | 15 | TRBJ2-3 | TRBD2 | TRBV11-2 | TGTGCCAGCAGCTTTCGACGGGAGGGTACAGATACGCAGTATTTT | CASSFRREGTDTQYF
. | 9 | TRBJ1-2 | . | TRBV20-1 | TGCAGTGCTAGAGATGCCCACACCTTC | CSARDAHTF